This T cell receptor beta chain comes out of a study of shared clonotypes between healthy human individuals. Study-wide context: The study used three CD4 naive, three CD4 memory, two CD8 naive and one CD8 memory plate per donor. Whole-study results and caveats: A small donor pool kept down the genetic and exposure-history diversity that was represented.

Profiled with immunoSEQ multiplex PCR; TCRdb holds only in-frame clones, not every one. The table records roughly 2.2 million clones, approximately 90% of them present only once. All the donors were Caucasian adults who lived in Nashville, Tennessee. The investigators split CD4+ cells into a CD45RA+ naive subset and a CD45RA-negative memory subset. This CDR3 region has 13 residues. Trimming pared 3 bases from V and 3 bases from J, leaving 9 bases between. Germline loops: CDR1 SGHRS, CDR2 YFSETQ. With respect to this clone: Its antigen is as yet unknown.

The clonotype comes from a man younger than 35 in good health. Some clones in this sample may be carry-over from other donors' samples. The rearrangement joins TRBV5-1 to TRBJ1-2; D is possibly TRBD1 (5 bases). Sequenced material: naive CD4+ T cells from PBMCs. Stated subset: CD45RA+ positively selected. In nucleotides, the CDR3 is TGCGCCAGCAGCTCGGACACAGACTATGGCTACACCTTC. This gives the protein CASSSDTDYGYTF.